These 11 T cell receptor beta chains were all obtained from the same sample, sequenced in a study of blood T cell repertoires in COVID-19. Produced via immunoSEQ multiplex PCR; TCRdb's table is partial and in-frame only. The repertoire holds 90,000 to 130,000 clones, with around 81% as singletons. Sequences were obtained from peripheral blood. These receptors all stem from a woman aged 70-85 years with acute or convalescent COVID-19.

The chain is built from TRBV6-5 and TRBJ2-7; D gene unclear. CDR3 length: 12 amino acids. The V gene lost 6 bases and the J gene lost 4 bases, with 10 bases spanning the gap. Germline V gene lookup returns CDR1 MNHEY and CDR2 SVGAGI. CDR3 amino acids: CASRNYKYEQYV. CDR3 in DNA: TGTGCCAGCAGAAACTATAAGTACGAGCAGTACGTC.

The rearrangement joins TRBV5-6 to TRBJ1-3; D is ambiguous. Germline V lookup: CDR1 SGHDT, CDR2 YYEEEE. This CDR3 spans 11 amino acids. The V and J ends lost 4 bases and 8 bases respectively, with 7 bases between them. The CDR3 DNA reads TGTGCCAGCAGCCGCGGGGACACCATATATTTT. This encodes CASSRGDTIYF. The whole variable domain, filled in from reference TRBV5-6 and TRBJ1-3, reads DAGVTQSPTHLIKTRGQQVTLRCSPKSGHDTVSWYQQALGQGPQFIFQYYEEEERQRGNFPDRFSGHQFPNYSSELNVNALLLGDSALYLCASSRGDTIYFGEGSWLTVV.

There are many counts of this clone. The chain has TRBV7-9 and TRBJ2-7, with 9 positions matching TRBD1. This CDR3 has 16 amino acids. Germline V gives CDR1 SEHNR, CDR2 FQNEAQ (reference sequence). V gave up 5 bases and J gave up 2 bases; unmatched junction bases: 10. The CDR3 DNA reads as TGTGCCAGCAGCCCACTGTTCCGGGACAGGGCCTACGAGCAGTACTTC. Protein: CASSPLFRDRAYEQYF.

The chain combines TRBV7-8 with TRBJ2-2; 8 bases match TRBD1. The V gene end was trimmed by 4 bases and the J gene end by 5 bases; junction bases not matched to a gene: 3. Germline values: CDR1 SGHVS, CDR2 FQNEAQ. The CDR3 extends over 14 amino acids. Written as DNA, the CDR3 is TGTGCCAGCAGCTCGGACAGGGCGACCGGGGAGCTGTTTTTT. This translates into CASSSDRATGELFF.

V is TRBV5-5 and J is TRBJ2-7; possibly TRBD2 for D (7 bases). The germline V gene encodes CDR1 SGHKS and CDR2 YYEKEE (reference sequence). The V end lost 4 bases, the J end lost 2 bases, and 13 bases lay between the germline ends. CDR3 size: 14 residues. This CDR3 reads CASSTRGLTYEQYF. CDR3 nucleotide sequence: TGTGCCAGCAGCACGCGGGGGCTGACCTACGAGCAGTACTTC.

CDR3: CSVIPGQGNQPQHF. The CDR3 bases are TGCAGCGTCATACCGGGACAGGGAAATCAGCCCCAGCATTTT. V and J are TRBV29-1 and TRBJ1-5, with TRBD1 matching over 9 bases. Trimming took 6 bases from V and 4 from J; bases not matched to a gene: 7. The CDR3 runs 14 residues. The germline CDR1 and CDR2 sequences are SQVTM and ANQGSEA.

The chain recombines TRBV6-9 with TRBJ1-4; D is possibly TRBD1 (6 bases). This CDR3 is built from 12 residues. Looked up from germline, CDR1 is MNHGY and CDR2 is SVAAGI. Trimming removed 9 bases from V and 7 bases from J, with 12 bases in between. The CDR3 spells CARRQAGEKLFF. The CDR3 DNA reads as TGTGCCAGAAGACAGGCCGGTGAAAAACTGTTTTTT.

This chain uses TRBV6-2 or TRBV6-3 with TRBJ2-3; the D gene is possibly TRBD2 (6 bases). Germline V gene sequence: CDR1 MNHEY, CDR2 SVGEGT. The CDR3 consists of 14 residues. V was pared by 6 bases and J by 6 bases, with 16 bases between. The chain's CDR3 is CASSQRVGGDTQYF. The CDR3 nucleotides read TGTGCCAGCAGCCAGCGGGTCGGCGGGGATACGCAGTATTTT.

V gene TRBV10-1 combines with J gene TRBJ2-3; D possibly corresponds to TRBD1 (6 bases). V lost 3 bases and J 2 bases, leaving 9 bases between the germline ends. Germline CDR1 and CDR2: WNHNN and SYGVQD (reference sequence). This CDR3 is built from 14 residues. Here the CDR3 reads CASSDGTLTDTQYF. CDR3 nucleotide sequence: TGCGCCAGCAGTGACGGGACACTCACAGATACGCAGTATTTT.

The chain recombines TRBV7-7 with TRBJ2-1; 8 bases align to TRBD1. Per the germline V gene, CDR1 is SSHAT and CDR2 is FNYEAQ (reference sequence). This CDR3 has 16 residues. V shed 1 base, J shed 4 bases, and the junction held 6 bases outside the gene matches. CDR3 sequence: CASSLEDRVRYNEQFF. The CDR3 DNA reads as TGTGCCAGCAGCTTAGAGGACAGGGTCCGGTACAATGAGCAGTTCTTC.

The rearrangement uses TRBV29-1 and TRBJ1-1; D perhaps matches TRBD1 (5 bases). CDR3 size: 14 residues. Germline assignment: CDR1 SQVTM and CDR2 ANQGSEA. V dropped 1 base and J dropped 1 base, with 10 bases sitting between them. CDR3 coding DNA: TGCAGCGTTGAAGTAGGGGTTGGGAACACTGAAGCTTTCTTT. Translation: CSVEVGVGNTEAFF.